A single sample gave rise to the 31 T cell receptor beta chains below, sequenced in a study of OX40 agonist ivuxolimab in advanced cancers. Clones were read by immunoSEQ multiplex PCR, and TCRdb kept only the in-frame ones, dropping some. The data show about 80,000 clones, with about 89% seen just once and 10% to 15% held by the top ten. The sample was CD4+ or CD8+ T cells sorted from blood, taken in a trial of the OX40 agonist ivuxolimab. These receptors were obtained from an adult with an advanced solid tumor such as melanoma, head and neck, liver or kidney cancer.

The chain uses TRBV27 and TRBJ1-5; D gene ambiguous. Trimming removed 3 bases from V and 2 bases from J, with 5 bases in between. Germline V gives CDR1 MNHEY, CDR2 SMNVEV (reference sequence). The CDR3 has 13 residues. CDR3 sequence: CASSFVGNQPQHF. CDR3 nucleotides: TGTGCCAGCAGTTTTGTGGGCAATCAGCCCCAGCATTTT.

The rearrangement links TRBV2 to TRBJ1-1; 7 nucleotides match TRBD1. CDR1 SNHLY and CDR2 FYNNEI come from the germline V gene. This CDR3 spans 13 amino acids. J gave up 1 base and V 6 bases, and 2 bases lay outside the gene matches. The CDR3 reads CASRTGPNTEAFF. CDR3 in DNA: TGTGCCAGCAGGACAGGGCCGAACACTGAAGCTTTCTTT.

The chain recombines TRBV10-1 with TRBJ2-1; TRBD2 aligns across 8 bases. This CDR3 has 15 amino acids. The germline V gene has CDR1 WNHNN and CDR2 SYGVQD (reference sequence). The junction had 5 bases not matched to a gene; V was cut back by 2 bases and J by 5 bases. Here the CDR3 DNA reads TGCGCCAGCAGTGAGCGTCTAGCGGGCAACAATGAGCAGTTCTTC. This codes for CASSERLAGNNEQFF.

The V call is TRBV11-2, the J call TRBJ2-1; TRBD2 might be the D (5 bases). Germline CDR1 and CDR2: SGHAT and FQNNGV. Between the trimmed V and J ends, which lost 1 base and 3 bases, there was a span of 7 bases. This CDR3 has 14 residues. The CDR3 loop reads CASSLAGNYNEQFF. The CDR3 coding sequence is TGTGCCAGCAGCTTAGCCGGGAACTACAATGAGCAGTTCTTC.

The count of this clone is one. This chain links TRBV30 with TRBJ2-4; 8 nucleotides agree with TRBD1. Germline CDR1 and CDR2: GTSNPN and SVGIG (reference sequence). With 8 bases clipped from V and 1 base from J, the junction kept 4 bases outside the gene matches. The CDR3 contains 13 residues. CDR3 sequence reads: CAPDRVAKNIQYF. The CDR3 DNA is TGTGCCCCGGACAGGGTGGCCAAAAACATTCAGTACTTC.

This chain joins TRBV5-1 and TRBJ2-5; D might be TRBD1 or TRBD2, each matching 5 bases. Per germline, CDR1 SGHRS and CDR2 YFSETQ. The CDR3 runs to 14 residues. V was cut by 5 bases and J by 10 bases, with 21 bases left in between. The DNA for the CDR3 is TGCGCCAGCAGGGGGGACGCCCCGGGTCAGGACCAGTACTTC. Its protein is CASRGDAPGQDQYF. Full variable domain (remainder filled in from reference TRBV5-1 and TRBJ2-5): KAGVTQTPRYLIKTRGQQVTLSCSPISGHRSVSWYQQTPGQGLQFLFEYFSETQRNKGNFPGRFSGRQFSNSRSEMNVSTLELGDSALYLCASRGDAPGQDQYFGPGTRLLVL.

This clone was recorded once. The CDR3 reads CASSILRPTNEAFF. The CDR3 nucleotides read TGTGCCAGTAGTATCTTGCGACCCACGAATGAAGCTTTCTTT. J is TRBJ1-1 and V is TRBV19; unclear D gene. Germline values: CDR1 LNHDA, CDR2 SQIVND (reference sequence). Between the trimmed V and J ends, which lost 3 bases and 7 bases, there was a span of 15 bases. CDR3 size: 14 residues. The full variable domain, its missing parts supplied by reference TRBV19 and TRBJ1-1, is DGGITQSPKYLFRKEGQNVTLSCEQNLNHDAMYWYRQDPGQGLRLIYYSQIVNDFQKGDIAEGYSVSREKKESFPLTVTSAQKNPTAFYLCASSILRPTNEAFFGQGTRLTVV.

This clone was observed a few times. V and J are TRBV2 and TRBJ2-7, with D perhaps TRBD2 (5 bases). Germline values: CDR1 SNHLY, CDR2 FYNNEI. Trimming took off 2 bases at V and 7 bases at J, with 21 bases between the two ends. The CDR3 length is 16 residues. Here the CDR3 DNA reads TGTGCCAGCAGTGAAAGGCTTAGCGTGGTTCAGCGGGAGCAGTACTTC. It codes for CASSERLSVVQREQYF.

The V call is TRBV11-3, the J call TRBJ2-7; 8 bases are shared with TRBD2. CDR1 and CDR2 (germline): SGHNT, YENEEA. This CDR3 contains 16 residues. The V gene end was trimmed by 5 bases and the J gene end by 3 bases; junction bases not matched to a gene: 12. The CDR3 reads CASSNLGTSLFYEQYF. CDR3 in DNA: TGTGCCAGCAGCAATCTTGGGACTAGTCTTTTCTACGAGCAGTACTTC.

The gene calls are TRBV7-9 and TRBJ2-3; 10 nucleotides line up with TRBD2. J gave up 2 bases and V 5 bases, and 13 bases lay outside the gene matches. Germline CDR1 and CDR2: SEHNR and FQNEAQ (reference sequence). This CDR3 has 18 amino acids. The CDR3 region is CASSTRGSGRPDTDTQYF. The CDR3 nucleotides are TGTGCCAGCAGCACACGGGGTAGCGGGAGGCCTGACACAGATACGCAGTATTTT.

Here the CDR3 reads CASSVGLRNIQYF. Written as DNA, the CDR3 is TGTGCCAGCAGCGTAGGTCTCAGAAACATTCAGTACTTC. This rearrangement joins TRBV9 to TRBJ2-4, with D unclear. Germline V gene sequence: CDR1 SGDLS, CDR2 YYNGEE. Trimming took 0 bases from V and 6 from J, leaving 7 bases between them. The CDR3 totals 13 residues.

V usage is TRBV5-1 and J usage is TRBJ2-7, with 8 bases fitting TRBD1. The J segment lost 3 bases and the V segment lost 5 bases, leaving 10 bases of the junction unmatched. The CDR3 contains 15 residues. Looked up from germline, CDR1 is SGHRS and CDR2 is YFSETQ. CDR3 sequence reads: CASRGGTGIGYEQYF. CDR3 sequence (DNA): TGCGCCAGCAGAGGGGGGACAGGTATTGGCTACGAGCAGTACTTC.

The chain joins TRBV5-6 to TRBJ2-7; D is possibly TRBD1 (6 bases). CDR1 and CDR2 (germline): SGHDT, YYEEEE. Trimming left V 4 bases short and J 3 bases short, with 11 bases between. The CDR3 totals 13 residues. CDR3 sequence (DNA): TGTGCCAGCAGCCCGGGACACAGCTACGAGCAGTACTTC. Amino acids: CASSPGHSYEQYF.

The chain carries TRBV25-1 and TRBJ2-7, with D tentatively TRBD1 or TRBD2 (6 bases each). This CDR3 has 13 amino acids. V was shortened by 5 bases and J by 6 bases, with 14 bases between the two germline ends. Germline assignment: CDR1 MGHDK and CDR2 SYGVNS. The CDR3 nucleotides are TGTGCCAGCAGTTGGGGGGCTGAAATCGAGCAGTACTTC. Protein product: CASSWGAEIEQYF.

The chain links TRBV7-8 to TRBJ2-1; possible D gene TRBD2, 5 bases. CDR1 SGHVS and CDR2 FQNEAQ come from the germline V gene. The germline V and J ends were trimmed by 0 bases and 3 bases, with 12 bases remaining between them. This CDR3 region has 16 residues. CDR3 sequence reads: CASSLARDLFYNEQFF. In DNA form, the CDR3 reads TGTGCCAGCAGCTTAGCGAGGGATCTCTTCTACAATGAGCAGTTCTTC.

The J gene is TRBJ2-5, the V gene TRBV19; TRBD1 matches 8 bases. Looked up from germline, CDR1 is LNHDA and CDR2 is SQIVND (reference sequence). CDR3 length equals 15 residues. J lost 2 bases, V lost 5 bases, and 7 bases had no gene match. The CDR3 region has the DNA TGTGCCAGTAGTGTCCGACAGGGGAGGCAAGAGACCCAGTACTTC. Its protein product is CASSVRQGRQETQYF.

This clone was counted only a few times. The chain uses TRBV9 and TRBJ2-1, with D unclear. CDR1 is SGDLS and CDR2 is YYNGEE in the germline V gene. This CDR3 comprises 15 residues. Trimming removed 7 bases from V and 2 bases from J, with 16 bases in between. The CDR3 sequence: CASGVDGAAYNEQFF. The CDR3 nucleotides read TGTGCCAGCGGGGTGGACGGCGCCGCCTACAATGAGCAGTTCTTC.

V is TRBV7-9 and J is TRBJ2-7, with TRBD1 matching over 7 bases. Germline V gene lookup returns CDR1 SEHNR and CDR2 FQNEAQ (reference sequence). The CDR3 loop spans 15 amino acids. With V trimmed by 6 bases and J by 4 bases, 12 bases remained unmatched. Here the CDR3 DNA reads TGTGCCAGCAGTTCTACAGGGGCAATTTATTACGAGCAGTACTTC. The encoded protein is CASSSTGAIYYEQYF.

This clone was seen a handful of times. V usage is TRBV27 and J usage is TRBJ2-7; the match to TRBD2 covers 13 bases. Germline-derived CDR1 and CDR2 are MNHEY and SMNVEV (reference sequence). V dropped 5 bases and J dropped 3; count of bases not matched to a gene: 4. The CDR3 has 15 residues. This chain's CDR3 is CASSMGLAGHYEQYF. In nucleotides, the CDR3 is TGTGCCAGCAGTATGGGACTAGCGGGGCACTACGAGCAGTACTTC.

The J gene is TRBJ2-7, the V gene TRBV30; 7 nucleotides line up with TRBD1. Germline trimming cut 3 bases from V and 4 bases from J; bases unmatched to any gene: 15. CDR1 GTSNPN and CDR2 SVGIG come from the germline V gene (reference sequence). This CDR3 contains 16 residues. The DNA of the CDR3 is TGTGCCTGGAGCCCGACAGGGTTCGGAGGCCAATACGAGCAGTACTTC. Encoded protein: CAWSPTGFGGQYEQYF.

V and J are TRBV28 and TRBJ2-5; D could derive from TRBD1 or TRBD2 (5 bases each). Near its end, the DNA agrees better with TRBJ2-7, so the J call may be wrong. The CDR3 totals 14 residues. Germline V CDR1 and CDR2: MDHEN, SYDVKM. CDR3 DNA sequence: TGTGCCAGCAGCCCCTCAGGGACGTGGGGCGAGCAGTACTTC. Translation gives CASSPSGTWGEQYF.

This clone was observed once. The chain employs TRBV30 and TRBJ2-5; D remains ambiguous. CDR1 is GTSNPN and CDR2 is SVGIG in the germline V gene (reference sequence). Trimming removed 0 bases from V and 1 base from J, with 9 bases in between. CDR3 size: 14 residues. The CDR3: CAWSVRSVQETQYF. In DNA, the CDR3 is TGTGCCTGGAGTGTAAGGTCAGTCCAAGAGACCCAGTACTTC.

Concerning this clone: Distinct nucleotide sequences in the sample also encode this CDR3. In DNA, the CDR3 is TGCGCCAGCAGCCCTAGGGGGTCGGGCACCGAAGCTTTCTTT. Encoded protein: CASSPRGSGTEAFF. The chain is built from TRBV4-1 and TRBJ1-1, with D perhaps TRBD1 (6 bases). Trimming removed 4 bases at V and 8 bases at J, with 17 bases between. CDR1 is MGHRA and CDR2 is YSYEKL in the germline V gene. This CDR3 comprises 14 residues.

The count of this clone is one. The chain joins TRBV6-1 to TRBJ2-3; 11 nucleotides match TRBD2. The CDR3 length is 19 residues. V was clipped by 0 bases and J by 0 bases; unmatched bases: 8. The germline CDR1 and CDR2 sequences are MNHNS and SASEGT. CDR3 region: CASSEAETSGERSTDTQYF. The CDR3 nucleotides read TGTGCCAGCAGTGAAGCTGAGACTAGCGGGGAGAGGAGCACAGATACGCAGTATTTT.

V and J are TRBV13 and TRBJ2-5; 14 bases match TRBD2. Judging by the DNA end, TRBJ2-7 fits better; the J call may be wrong. Germline CDR1 reads PRHDT; CDR2 reads FYEKMQ (reference sequence). The CDR3 spans 16 residues. DNA for the CDR3: TGTGCCAGCAGCCTCGGGACTAGCGGGAGACTCTACGAGCAGTACTTC. Its protein is CASSLGTSGRLYEQYF.

This rearrangement joins TRBV27 to TRBJ1-3; D gene ambiguous. Germline CDR1 and CDR2: MNHEY and SMNVEV (reference sequence). This CDR3 is built from 14 residues. V was clipped by 6 bases and J by 1 base, with 10 bases between them. The CDR3 coding sequence is TGTGCCAGCAGCCTCGGGGTTTCTGGAAACACCATATATTTT. This encodes CASSLGVSGNTIYF.

The chain links TRBV7-9 to TRBJ1-5; a possible D gene is TRBD1 (5 bases). The CDR3 has 14 residues. Trimming took off 3 bases at V and 1 base at J, with 7 bases between the two ends. The V gene's germline CDR1 is SEHNR and CDR2 FQNEAQ (reference sequence). In nucleotides, the CDR3 is TGTGCCAGCAGCTTTTCAGGGAGCAATCAGCCCCAGCATTTT. Its translation is CASSFSGSNQPQHF.

The chain joins TRBV6-1 to TRBJ2-7, with 11 bases fitting TRBD2. Losses at the gene ends were 5 bases for V and 4 bases for J; bases not matched to a gene: 4. Germline CDR1 MNHNS, CDR2 SASEGT. This CDR3 is built from 14 residues. CDR3 sequence: CASSLLAGEYEQYF. The CDR3 DNA reads TGTGCCAGCAGTTTACTAGCGGGAGAATACGAGCAGTACTTC.

V usage is TRBV19 and J usage is TRBJ2-7; D may correspond to TRBD1 or TRBD2 (5 bases each). Germline V gene data show CDR1 as LNHDA and CDR2 as SQIVND (reference sequence). V shed 5 bases and J shed 5 bases, with 16 bases lying between them. CDR3 length: 14 residues. The DNA of the CDR3 is TGTGCCAGTAGTTCCCCAGGACTGGGACACGAGCAGTACTTC. It specifies CASSSPGLGHEQYF.

The chain joins TRBV18 to TRBJ2-1; D assignment may be TRBD1 or TRBD2 (5 bases each). This CDR3 contains 15 residues. The germline gives CDR1 KGHSH, CDR2 LQKENI. Trimming stripped 2 bases from V and 0 bases from J, with 8 bases between. The CDR3 here is CASSPMGDSYNEQFF. The CDR3 DNA reads TGTGCCAGCTCACCAATGGGGGACTCCTACAATGAGCAGTTCTTC. Looking up the rest from reference TRBV18 and TRBJ2-1 gives the full variable domain: NAGVMQNPRHLVRRRGQEARLRCSPMKGHSHVYWYRQLPEEGLKFMVYLQKENIIDESGMPKERFSAEFPKEGPSILRIQQVVRGDSAAYFCASSPMGDSYNEQFFGPGTRLTVL.

This clone has a handful of counts. V usage is TRBV27 and J usage is TRBJ1-5; the D gene is possibly TRBD1 (6 bases). This CDR3 comprises 12 residues. V gave up 8 bases and J gave up 6 bases, with 11 bases separating them. Germline-derived CDR1 and CDR2 are MNHEY and SMNVEV (reference sequence). The CDR3 DNA reads TGTGCCAGCCGCAGGGGCAGTCAGCCCCAGCATTTT. The encoded protein is CASRRGSQPQHF.